This T cell receptor (beta chain) was recorded in a study of siplizumab effects on memory and regulatory T cells (dated by TCRdb to about 2019). Broadly, across the study: The effect of the anti-CD2 antibody siplizumab on alloreactive T-cell subsets was examined in allogeneic mixed lymphocyte reactions constructed from human PBMCs.

Sequences WSHSY (CDR1) and SAAADI (CDR2) are obtained from the germline V gene. From its cysteine to its phenylalanine, the CDR3 spans 13 amino acids. Kept here is only the CDR3 DNA, which spans 39 bases and is read in frame from base 1. The germline ends are 12 bases apart after V is trimmed by 8 bases and J by 2 bases. This clone appeared a few times. Which antigen it targets is not known. The record has no base qualities; no much larger clone is one base away. Paper-wide results and their limitations: Whether proliferating Tregs from siplizumab cultures were suppressive was not functionally confirmed. Unstimulated naive T cells appeared more diverse than memory T cells, and naive cells seemed to contribute substantially to the alloresponse. The cumulative frequency of alloreactive sequences that could be traced back to unstimulated CD4+ memory T cells was significantly reduced by siplizumab. A naive or memory phenotype could not be assigned to roughly 80-95% of proliferating CD4+ or CD8+ clones. Because sequences at frequencies below about 10^-5 were poorly captured, only a minor fraction of alloreactive clones could be mapped back to unstimulated subsets. In reactions with siplizumab, an average of about 69% of mappable alloreactive CD4+ clones were Treg-derived, compared with 25% to 30% in control reactions.

Sorted unstimulated T cells, along with proliferating T cells recovered from mixed lymphocyte reactions, underwent TCRbeta CDR3 sequencing. Fresh whole blood from about eleven HLA-typed healthy donors served as the source for isolating PBMCs. The library relied on the immunoSEQ multiplex PCR assay. The deep sequencing platform assayed 80,000 to 100,000 TCR templates per sample. Genomic DNA extracted from sorted T cells was used for TCRbeta CDR3 sequencing. On the authors' methods: The R programming language was used for the clonal analysis of the TCRbeta CDR3 data. Alloreactive CD4+ and CD8+ clones were identified by comparing unstimulated samples to CFSE-low samples taken after the reaction. Alloreactive CD4+ clones were assigned to regulatory or non-regulatory origin by matching sequences to sorted unstimulated Treg and non-Treg repertoires. TCRdb limited this immuneACCESS table to in-frame rearrangements with V and J called. A share of clones is missing; checked studies link under half to unresolved V genes, and the rest is unexplained. V and J calls and clone size are copied from that table; D and trimming were computed from the DNA. The sample yields 65,000 to 90,000 clones; roughly 93% were counted once. The ten largest clones add up to less than 5.5% of the sample.

The sequenced sample consisted of CD8+ T cells sorted from blood. The rearrangement joined TRBV10-2 to TRBJ1-1; TRBD1 might be the D gene, on 5 matching bases. The source of this sequence is a human donor in good health. The CDR3 region reads CASGPTENTEAFF. The base sequence is TGCGCCAGCGGCCCGACAGAAAACACTGAAGCTTTCTTT.